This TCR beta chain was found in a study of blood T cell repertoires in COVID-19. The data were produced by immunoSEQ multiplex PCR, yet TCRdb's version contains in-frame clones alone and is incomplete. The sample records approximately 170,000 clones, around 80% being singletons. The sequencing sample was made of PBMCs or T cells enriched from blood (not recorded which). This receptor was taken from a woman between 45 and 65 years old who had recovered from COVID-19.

This chain's CDR3 is CASSPSERYSYEQYF. The CDR3 DNA reads TGTGCCAGCAGCCCTTCGGAGCGGTACTCCTACGAGCAGTACTTC. V and J are TRBV28 and TRBJ2-7, with D tentatively TRBD2 (5 bases). The CDR3 length is 15 residues. Germline V CDR1 and CDR2: MDHEN, SYDVKM. V was cut by 6 bases and J by 0 bases, with 15 bases left in between.